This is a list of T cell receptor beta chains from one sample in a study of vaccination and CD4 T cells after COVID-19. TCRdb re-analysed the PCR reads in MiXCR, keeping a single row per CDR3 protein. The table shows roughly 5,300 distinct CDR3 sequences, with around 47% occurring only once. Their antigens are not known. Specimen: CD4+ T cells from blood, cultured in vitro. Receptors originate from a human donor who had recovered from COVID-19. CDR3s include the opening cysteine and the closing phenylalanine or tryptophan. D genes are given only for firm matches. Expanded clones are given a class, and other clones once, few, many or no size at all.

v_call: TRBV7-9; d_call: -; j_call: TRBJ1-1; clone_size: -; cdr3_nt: TGTGCCAGCAGCTTAGCGCTAGGGGGGGCTGAAGCTTTCTTT; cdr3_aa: CASSLALGGAEAFF
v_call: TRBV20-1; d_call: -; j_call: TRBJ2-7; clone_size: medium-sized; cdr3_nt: TGCAGTGCAGGGTCGGGTGAGCAGTACTTC; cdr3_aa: CSAGSGEQYF
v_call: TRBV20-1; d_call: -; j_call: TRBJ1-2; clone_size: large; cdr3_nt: TGCAGTGCTGGGGGGGCCTCCGACTACACCTTC; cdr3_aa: CSAGGASDYTF
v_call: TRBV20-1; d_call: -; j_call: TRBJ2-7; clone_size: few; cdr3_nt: TGCAGTGCTAGTGGACTAATCTCCGAGCAGTACTTC; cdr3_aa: CSASGLISEQYF
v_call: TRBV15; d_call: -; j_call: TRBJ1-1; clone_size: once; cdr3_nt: TGTGCCACCAGCATATCCCCAGGGTCCCTTACTGAAGCTTTCTTT; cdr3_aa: CATSISPGSLTEAFF
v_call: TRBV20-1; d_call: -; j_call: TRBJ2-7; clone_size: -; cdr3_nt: TGCAGTGCTAGAGCCGCCAGGGAAGCCTCCTACGAGCAGTACTTC; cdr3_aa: CSARAAREASYEQYF
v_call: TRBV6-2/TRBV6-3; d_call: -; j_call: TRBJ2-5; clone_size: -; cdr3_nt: TGTGCCAGCAGTTACTCGTCAGGCGCCCAGTACTTC; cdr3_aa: CASSYSSGAQYF
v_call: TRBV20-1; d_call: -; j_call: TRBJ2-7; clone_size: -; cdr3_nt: TGCAGTGCCCTTAAGGAAGGTTACGAGCAGTACTTC; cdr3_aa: CSALKEGYEQYF
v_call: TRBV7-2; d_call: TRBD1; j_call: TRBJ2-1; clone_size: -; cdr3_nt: TGTGCCAGCATCTACAGGGGTACCTACAATGAGCAGTTCTTC; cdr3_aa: CASIYRGTYNEQFF
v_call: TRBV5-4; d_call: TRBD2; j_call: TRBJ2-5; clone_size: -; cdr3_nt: TGTGCCAGCAGCCCACTAGCGAGAGAGACCCAGTACTTC; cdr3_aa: CASSPLARETQYF
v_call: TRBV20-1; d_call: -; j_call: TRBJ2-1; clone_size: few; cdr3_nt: TGCAGTGCTGCGGACTACAATGAGCAGTTCTTC; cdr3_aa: CSAADYNEQFF
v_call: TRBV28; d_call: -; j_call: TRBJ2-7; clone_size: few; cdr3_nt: TGTGCCTCCTGGGGGACTCCCTCCCACGAGCAGTACTTC; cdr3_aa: CASWGTPSHEQYF
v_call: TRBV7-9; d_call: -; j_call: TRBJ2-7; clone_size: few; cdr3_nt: TGTGCCAGCAGCGAGAAGTACGAGCAGTACTTC; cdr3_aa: CASSEKYEQYF
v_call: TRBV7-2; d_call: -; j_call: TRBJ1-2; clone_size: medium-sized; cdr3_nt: TGTGCCAGCAGCCTTGGCCCCACTGGTGGCTACACCTTC; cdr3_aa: CASSLGPTGGYTF
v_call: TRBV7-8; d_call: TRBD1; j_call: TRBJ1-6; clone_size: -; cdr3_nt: TGTGCCAGCAGCTTAGCCAGGGGGCAAGGATCACCCCTCCACTTT; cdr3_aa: CASSLARGQGSPLHF
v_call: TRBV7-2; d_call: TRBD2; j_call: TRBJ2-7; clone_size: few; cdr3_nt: TGTGCCAGCAGCTTAGATCCGGGAGGTCCTGGCGAGCAGTACTTC; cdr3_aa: CASSLDPGGPGEQYF
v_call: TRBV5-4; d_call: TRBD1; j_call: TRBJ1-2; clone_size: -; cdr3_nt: TGTGCCAGCAGCCTTACAGGGGGCGGCTACACCTTC; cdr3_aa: CASSLTGGGYTF
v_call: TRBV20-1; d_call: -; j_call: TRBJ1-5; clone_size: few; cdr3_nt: TGCAGTGCGAGGACAGATAGCAATCAGCCCCAGCATTTT; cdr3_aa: CSARTDSNQPQHF
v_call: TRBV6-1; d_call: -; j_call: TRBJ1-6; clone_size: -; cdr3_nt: TGTGCCAGCGGACAGCGTAATTCACCCCTCCACTTT; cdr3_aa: CASGQRNSPLHF
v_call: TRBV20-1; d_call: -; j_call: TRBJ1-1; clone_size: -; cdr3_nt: TGCAGTGCTAGAGACGGACTGATGGGGAACACTGAAGCTTTCTTT; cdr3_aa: CSARDGLMGNTEAFF
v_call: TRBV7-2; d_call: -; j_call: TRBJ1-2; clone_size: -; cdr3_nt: TGTGCCAGCAGCTTCCCCATGGGGGTTGGAGGCTACACCTTC; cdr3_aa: CASSFPMGVGGYTF
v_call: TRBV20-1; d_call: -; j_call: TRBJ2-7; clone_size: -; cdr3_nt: TGCAGTGCTAGCGGCCGGCGGGGCTTAACCTACGAGCAGTACTTC; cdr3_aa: CSASGRRGLTYEQYF
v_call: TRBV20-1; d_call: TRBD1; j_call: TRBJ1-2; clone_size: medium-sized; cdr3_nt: TGCAGTGCCCTGTCCGAGGGGGCGGAGGGCTACACCTTC; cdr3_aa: CSALSEGAEGYTF
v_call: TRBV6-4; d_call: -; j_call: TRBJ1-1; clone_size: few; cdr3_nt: TGTGCCAGCAGGCACAGGGATCAAGCTTTCTTT; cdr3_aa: CASRHRDQAFF
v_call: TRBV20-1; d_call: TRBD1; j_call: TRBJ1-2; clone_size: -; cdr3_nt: TGCAGTGCTAGAGCCCTACAGGGGCGCATCTATGGCTACACCTTC; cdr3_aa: CSARALQGRIYGYTF
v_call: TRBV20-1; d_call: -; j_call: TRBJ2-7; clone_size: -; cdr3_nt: TGCAGTGCAGGAGTTGATGGGGCGGGGGCCGAGCAGTACTTC; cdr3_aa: CSAGVDGAGAEQYF